This T cell receptor (beta chain) was sequenced in a study of identical twins. TCRdb used MiXCR to reprocess the 5' RACE reads, holding one entry per CDR3 protein. Among 1,800,000 or so distinct CDR3 sequences listed, about 30% were seen once. There are 14 residues in the CDR3. Germline V CDR1 and CDR2: SGHRS, YFSETQ. The ends were cut back, 0 bases at V and 3 bases at J, with 10 bases in the middle. This receptor was taken from a newborn girl in good health. The sequenced sample was cord blood. The genes are TRBV5-1 and TRBJ2-7; D not resolved. Here the CDR3 DNA reads TGCGCCAGCAGCTTGGGGGCGGTTAACTACGAGCAGTACTTC. This codes for CASSLGAVNYEQYF.